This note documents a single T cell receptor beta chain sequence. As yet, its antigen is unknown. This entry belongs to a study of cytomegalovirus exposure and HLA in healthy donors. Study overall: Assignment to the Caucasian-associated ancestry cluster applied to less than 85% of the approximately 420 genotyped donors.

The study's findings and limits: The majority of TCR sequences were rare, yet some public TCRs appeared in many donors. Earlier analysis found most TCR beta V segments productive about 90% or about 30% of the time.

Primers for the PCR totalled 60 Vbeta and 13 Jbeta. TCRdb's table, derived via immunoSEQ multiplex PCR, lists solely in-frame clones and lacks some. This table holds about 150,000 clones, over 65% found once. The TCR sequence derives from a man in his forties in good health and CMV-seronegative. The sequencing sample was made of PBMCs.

CDR3: CSVDQVGTDTQYF. The CDR3 nucleotides read TGCAGCGTTGATCAGGTCGGCACAGATACGCAGTATTTT. The rearrangement uses TRBV29-1 and TRBJ2-3; D gene unclear. CDR1 and CDR2 (germline): SQVTM, ANQGSEA. Trimming took 3 bases from V and 1 from J, leaving 8 bases between them. The length of the CDR3 is 13 residues.